This TCR beta chain comes out of a study of breast tumors, draining lymph nodes, adjacent tissues. CDR3 size: 15 residues. The J segment lost 4 bases and the V segment lost 2 bases, leaving 7 bases of the junction unmatched. CDR1 is SGHNT and CDR2 is YYREEE in the germline V gene (reference sequence). MiXCR, applied by TCRdb to the multiplex PCR reads, yields one record per CDR3 protein. The table records about 25,000 distinct CDR3 sequences, around 25% of them present only once. General study findings and limits: Tumor repertoires ranked between lymph nodes and nontumor tissue in diversity, with V and J gene preferences. The data were judged consistent with most tumor T cells coming from lymph node and expanding in tumor. Luminal-like breast cancer showed significantly greater tumor-nontumor repertoire similarity than basal-like breast cancer did.

The sample holds many counts of this clonotype. The antigen is not known. The sample comprised breast tumor tissue. This TCR was sampled from a female donor with breast cancer. Some clones in this sample may be carry-over from other donors' samples. The chain has TRBV5-4 and TRBJ2-7, with 9 bases that match TRBD2. The CDR3 reads CASSLAGGGLYEQYF. For the CDR3, the DNA is TGTGCCAGCAGCTTAGCGGGAGGCGGTCTGTACGAGCAGTACTTC.